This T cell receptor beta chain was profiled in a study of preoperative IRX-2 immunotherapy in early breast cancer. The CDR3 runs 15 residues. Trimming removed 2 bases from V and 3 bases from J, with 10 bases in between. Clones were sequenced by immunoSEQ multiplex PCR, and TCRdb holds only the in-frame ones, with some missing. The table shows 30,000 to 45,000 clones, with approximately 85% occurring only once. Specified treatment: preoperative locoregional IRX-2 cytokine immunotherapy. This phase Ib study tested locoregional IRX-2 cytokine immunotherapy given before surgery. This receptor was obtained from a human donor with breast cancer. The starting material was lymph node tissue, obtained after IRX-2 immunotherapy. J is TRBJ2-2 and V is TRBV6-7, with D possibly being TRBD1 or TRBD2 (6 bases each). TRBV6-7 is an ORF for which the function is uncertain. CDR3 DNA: TGTGCCAGCAGTTACGACAGGAGGGACACCGGGGAGCTGTTTTTT. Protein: CASSYDRRDTGELFF.